The 2 T cell receptor beta chains below all came from one sample that was sequenced in a study of blood T cell repertoires in COVID-19. Produced via immunoSEQ multiplex PCR; TCRdb's table is partial and in-frame only. The table shows about 24,000 clones, with about 84% occurring only once. What was sequenced was peripheral blood. The receptors here all came from a human donor with active COVID-19. The donor label of this sample is uncertain.

This clone has more than one count but fewer than ten. V is TRBV5-4 and J is TRBJ2-1; D gene unclear. CDR1 and CDR2 from the germline V gene are SGHNT and YYREEE (reference sequence). The CDR3 covers 13 residues. V was clipped by 0 bases and J by 1 base, with 2 bases between them. The DNA of the CDR3 is TGTGCCAGCAGCTTGGCTTCCTACAATGAGCAGTTCTTC. It specifies CASSLASYNEQFF.

The chain combines TRBV11-2 with TRBJ2-1; 14 bases align to TRBD2. Trimming cost V 3 bases and J 3 bases; bases outside gene matches: 7. Germline V CDR1 and CDR2: SGHAT, FQNNGV. The CDR3 extends over 18 amino acids. CDR3 protein: CASSFTIGLAGGYNEQFF. Here the CDR3 DNA reads TGTGCCAGCAGCTTTACCATTGGACTAGCGGGAGGCTACAATGAGCAGTTCTTC. The full variable domain, rest sourced from reference TRBV11-2 and TRBJ2-1, is EAGVAQSPRYKIIEKRQSVAFWCNPISGHATLYWYQQILGQGPKLLIQFQNNGVVDDSQLPKDRFSAERLKGVDSTLKIQPAKLEDSAVYLCASSFTIGLAGGYNEQFFGPGTRLTVL.